One and the same sample provided the 11 T cell receptor beta chains below, sequenced in a study of CD8 T cells in ankylosing spondylitis. TCRdb fed the 5' RACE reads into MiXCR, producing one record per CDR3 protein. Of 220,000 or so distinct CDR3 sequences in the sample, more than 9% were seen once. What was sequenced was blood, either unsorted or a sorted T cell fraction (not recorded which). The receptors derive from a male donor with ankylosing spondylitis or in good health (not recorded which).

This clonotype was seen many times. The rearrangement joins TRBV25-1 to TRBJ1-2; perhaps TRBD1 as D (5 bases). This CDR3 has 14 residues. Germline-derived CDR1 and CDR2 are MGHDK and SYGVNS. Trimming pared 4 bases from V and 1 base from J, leaving 10 bases between. The CDR3 loop is CASSGWGGNYGYTF. The CDR3 DNA reads TGTGCCAGCAGTGGCTGGGGCGGTAACTATGGCTACACCTTC.

V gene TRBV4-1 combines with J gene TRBJ2-7; TRBD2 agrees at 7 bases. The CDR3 sequence is 19 residues long. V lost 0 bases and J lost 2; bases outside the gene matches: 16. In germline, CDR1 is MGHRA, CDR2 YSYEKL. CDR3 sequence reads: CASSQDLGAGSGSPYEQYF. In nucleotides, the CDR3 is TGCGCCAGCAGCCAAGATTTGGGAGCGGGATCGGGTTCTCCCTACGAGCAGTACTTC.

This clonotype was counted ten times or more. This rearrangement joins TRBV5-1 to TRBJ1-1; no definite D call. V was trimmed by 0 bases and J by 7 bases, leaving 7 bases between them. The CDR3 has 12 residues. The germline V gene has CDR1 SGHRS and CDR2 YFSETQ. This CDR3 reads CASSLGLGEAFF. DNA of the CDR3: TGCGCCAGCAGCTTGGGCCTGGGTGAAGCTTTCTTT.

The rearrangement joins TRBV12-3 or TRBV12-4 to TRBJ2-2; D is ambiguous. The CDR3 covers 12 residues. V lost 8 bases, J lost 7 bases, and 11 bases lay in between. CDR3 nucleotides: TGTGCCAGCCTTGAAGGTCTCGGGGAGCTGTTTTTT. Translated: CASLEGLGELFF.

This clonotype was seen more than once but under ten times. CDR3 DNA: TGCAGCGTTGAAAGACAGGGGACAGATACGCAGTATTTT. Translated, it gives CSVERQGTDTQYF. The V gene is TRBV29-1, the J gene TRBJ2-3; 8 positions agree with TRBD1. The ends lost 2 bases at V and 3 bases at J; junction bases unmatched: 1. This CDR3 comprises 13 residues. Germline CDR1 reads SQVTM; CDR2 reads ANQGSEA.

This clonotype has a count of ten or more. This chain connects TRBV12-3 or TRBV12-4 to TRBJ2-1, with TRBD2 as a possible D gene (7 bases). The CDR3 extends over 14 amino acids. Trimming stripped 6 bases from V and 8 bases from J, with 17 bases between. Here the CDR3 reads CASSAQGGAHEQFF. The CDR3 region has the DNA TGTGCCAGCAGCGCCCAAGGGGGGGCTCATGAGCAGTTCTTC.

The CDR3 bases are TGTGCCAGCAGTTACCAGACAGGGGCCTCCTACGAGCAGTACTTC. This translates into CASSYQTGASYEQYF. J is TRBJ2-7 and V is TRBV6-5; 8 bases align to TRBD1. V lost 2 bases and J lost 0; bases outside the gene matches: 3. Germline assignment: CDR1 MNHEY and CDR2 SVGAGI. The CDR3 has 15 residues.

As regards this clonotype: The conserved phenylalanine or tryptophan is not found at the CDR3 terminus, so this likely reflects a read error. The chain recombines TRBV20-1 with TRBJ2-1, with TRBD2 matching over 8 bases. Germline CDR1 and CDR2: DFQATT and SNEGSKA (reference sequence). The CDR3 consists of 17 residues. The chain's CDR3 is CCARDRGGTSSYNEQFI. The CDR3 nucleotides are TGCTGTGCTAGAGATCGGGGGGGGACTTCCTCCTACAATGAGCAGTTCATC.

The chain couples TRBV20-1 to TRBJ2-5; D remains ambiguous. Trimming took off 2 bases at V and 5 bases at J, with 9 bases between the two ends. Germline assignment: CDR1 DFQATT and CDR2 SNEGSKA (reference sequence). This CDR3 is built from 12 residues. CDR3 DNA sequence: TGCAGTGCTAGAATTCTGGGGGAGACCCAGTACTTC. This translates into CSARILGETQYF.

This clonotype was found many times. The chain recombines TRBV7-8 with TRBJ2-3; unclear D gene. Trimming cost V 1 base and J 4 bases, with 6 bases left between them. The CDR3 has 13 amino acids. Germline values: CDR1 SGHVS, CDR2 FQNEAQ. The CDR3 sequence is CASSLDLADTQYF. CDR3 coding DNA: TGTGCCAGCAGCTTAGACCTGGCAGATACGCAGTATTTT.

This clonotype was found a few times. The chain's CDR3 is CASSFAASRQTQYF. For the CDR3, the DNA is TGTGCCAGCAGTTTTGCGGCTAGCCGGCAGACCCAGTACTTC. The chain joins TRBV28 to TRBJ2-5, with D possibly matching TRBD2 (5 bases). Between the trimmed V and J ends, which lost 3 bases and 6 bases, there was a span of 14 bases. The germline V gene encodes CDR1 MDHEN and CDR2 SYDVKM. This CDR3 contains 14 residues.